The 9 T cell receptor beta chains in this list originate from one sample, sequenced in a study of low-dose radiotherapy and immunotherapy resistance in tumors. Primers used for first-strand cDNA, a TRAV- and TRBV-specific set, covered both alpha and beta chains. Both a constant-region primer and a V-primer adapter served to amplify TCRs across roughly 22 PCR cycles. TCRdb redid the calling of the reads with MiXCR, one entry per CDR3 protein. Of fewer than 110,000 distinct CDR3 sequences in the sample, about a fifth are singletons; the top ten hold approximately 4%. As to time point: after trial treatment. Specified treatment: LDRT plus nivolumab, ipilimumab, low-dose cyclophosphamide and aspirin (RACIN trial). Sequencing was performed on PBMCs, taken after low-dose radiotherapy plus immunotherapy. All receptors derive from a male donor with prostate cancer.

This clonotype came up many times. V usage is TRBV4-1 and J usage is TRBJ1-1, with a possible D match to TRBD1 (6 bases). The CDR3 totals 15 residues. Between the trimmed V and J ends, which lost 0 bases and 4 bases, there was a span of 12 bases. CDR1 and CDR2 (germline): MGHRA, YSYEKL. CDR3: CASSQDARQATEAFF. The CDR3 region has the DNA TGCGCCAGCAGCCAAGACGCCCGACAGGCCACTGAAGCTTTCTTT.

This clonotype was recorded many times. The CDR3 DNA sequence: TGTGCCAGCAGTCAAGGGGTCTCTGGAAACACCATATATTTT. Protein: CASSQGVSGNTIYF. This chain links TRBV6-1 with TRBJ1-3, with D possibly matching TRBD1 (5 bases). Trimming left V 5 bases short and J 0 bases short, with 8 bases between. Germline V CDR1 and CDR2: MNHNS, SASEGT. The length of the CDR3 is 14 residues.

This clonotype showed up just a few times. The chain links TRBV27 to TRBJ1-2; tentative D call: TRBD1 (5 bases). The ends were cut back, 5 bases at V and 4 bases at J, with 17 bases in the middle. The CDR3 runs 15 residues. CDR1 and CDR2 (germline): MNHEY, SMNVEV (reference sequence). CDR3 nucleotide sequence: TGTGCCAGCAGTCTTACTGGGGGGGGGGGCTATGGCTACACCTTC. Residues: CASSLTGGGGYGYTF.

There are many counts of this clonotype. The chain combines TRBV6-2 or TRBV6-3 with TRBJ2-4; 14 bases align to TRBD2. Trimming cost V 6 bases and J 0 bases; bases outside gene matches: 10. The germline gives CDR1 MNHEY, CDR2 SVGEGT. The CDR3 runs 19 residues. CDR3 region: CASSRLAGGRIVAKNIQYF. The CDR3 DNA follows: TGTGCCAGCAGCCGACTAGCGGGGGGGCGGATTGTAGCCAAAAACATTCAGTACTTC.

Here the CDR3 reads CSVATGVTWGNEQFF. The CDR3 nucleotides are TGCAGCGTTGCTACAGGGGTCACTTGGGGAAATGAGCAGTTCTTC. The chain combines TRBV29-1 with TRBJ2-1, with TRBD1 matching over 7 bases. Looked up from germline, CDR1 is SQVTM and CDR2 is ANQGSEA. V gave up 4 bases and J gave up 7 bases; unmatched junction bases: 13. The CDR3 loop spans 15 amino acids.

This clonotype was recorded many times. Germline and junction disagree at one end, which may indicate a read error. The chain employs TRBV7-7 and TRBJ1-3; no clear D. CDR3 length: 13 residues. CDR1 is SSHAT and CDR2 is FNYEAQ in the germline V gene (reference sequence). CDR3 DNA sequence: TGTGCTAGCAAGCAGGTATCCGGAAACACCATATATTTT. Its protein product is CASKQVSGNTIYF.

This clonotype turned up a few times. The rearrangement uses TRBV10-3 and TRBJ2-3, with D possibly matching TRBD1 (5 bases). The CDR3 is made up of 14 amino acids. CDR1 ENHRY and CDR2 SYGVKD come from the germline V gene. The V end lost 8 bases, the J end lost 3 bases, and 15 bases lay between the germline ends. CDR3 in DNA: TGTGCCATCCGTGCAGGCAGGGAAACAGATACGCAGTATTTT. Translated: CAIRAGRETDTQYF.

This clonotype came up many times. The chain carries TRBV10-1 and TRBJ2-3, with D tentatively TRBD1 (6 bases). The CDR3 runs to 14 residues. The V gene lost 5 bases and the J gene lost 2 bases, with 11 bases spanning the gap. Germline V gene data show CDR1 as WNHNN and CDR2 as SYGVQD (reference sequence). The CDR3 protein is CASSSGTITDTQYF. The CDR3 DNA follows: TGCGCCAGCAGTTCCGGGACAATCACAGATACGCAGTATTTT.

This clonotype was observed many times. CDR3 nucleotide sequence: TGTGCCAGCAGTGACCGCGGGGGCCGGGACGGGGAGCTGTTTTTT. This encodes CASSDRGGRDGELFF. The gene calls are TRBV6-4 and TRBJ2-2; perhaps TRBD2 as D (7 bases). CDR1 and CDR2 from the germline V gene are MRHNA and SNTAGT. Trimming cost V 2 bases and J 7 bases, with 14 bases left between them. This CDR3 contains 15 residues.